The table lists the clone carrying this T cell receptor beta chain with many counts. The record originates from a study of blood T cells in healthy people across ages. Trimming shortened V by 0 bases and J by 4 bases, and 13 bases separated the two germline ends. There are 15 residues in the CDR3. Germline V gene sequence: CDR1 SGHVS, CDR2 FNYEAQ. The use of a sample-barcoded 5' primer and a J-beta primer mix characterized a second PCR of roughly 6 to 11 cycles. From the 5' RACE reads, TCRdb called clonotypes with MiXCR, one entry per CDR3 protein. The sample contains about 1,800,000 distinct CDR3 sequences, roughly 28% of which appear only once.

This TCR came from a woman aged 25-40 years in good health. Input material: blood. The chain combines TRBV7-6 with TRBJ2-7, with TRBD2 as a possible D gene (7 bases). The CDR3 nucleotides read TGTGCCAGCAGCTTAGCGGCTAGCGGACAGTACGAGCAGTACTTC. This encodes CASSLAASGQYEQYF.